These 15 T cell receptor beta chains originate from one sample sequenced in a study of blood T cell repertoires in COVID-19. Libraries were prepared by immunoSEQ multiplex PCR; TCRdb keeps only in-frame clonotypes and omits some of them. In the table there are around 210,000 clones, 85% of which are singletons. The material sequenced was peripheral blood. Every receptor here comes from a man in his 60s with COVID-19, enrolled during active disease.

This chain uses TRBV4-2 with TRBJ2-1; TRBD2 agrees at 10 bases. The CDR3 runs 15 residues. Germline CDR1 reads LGHNA; CDR2 reads YNFKEQ. Germline trimming cut 7 bases from V and 10 bases from J; bases unmatched to any gene: 13. CDR3 DNA sequence: TGTGCCAGCACGGGAGGGGCTAGCGGGAGAGGCGAGCAGTTCTTC. Translated, it gives CASTGGASGRGEQFF.

The chain is built from TRBV5-1 and TRBJ2-1; 8 positions agree with TRBD1. The ends lost 3 bases at V and 2 bases at J; junction bases unmatched: 4. The germline V gene encodes CDR1 SGHRS and CDR2 YFSETQ. The CDR3 sequence is 15 residues long. CDR3 region: CASSWTGSPYNEQFF. The CDR3, as DNA: TGCGCCAGCAGCTGGACAGGGTCCCCCTACAATGAGCAGTTCTTC.

The chain couples TRBV11-2 to TRBJ1-5; D uncertain. The CDR3 consists of 13 residues. V was clipped by 1 base and J by 6 bases, with 7 bases between them. CDR1 is SGHAT, CDR2 FQNNGV, per germline. CDR3 loop: CASSLAEAQPQHF. CDR3 DNA sequence: TGTGCCAGCAGCTTAGCGGAGGCTCAGCCCCAGCATTTT.

This sequence joins TRBV19 and TRBJ2-7, with 7 positions matching TRBD2. Trimming took 3 bases from V and 2 from J; bases not matched to a gene: 4. Germline values: CDR1 LNHDA, CDR2 SQIVND (reference sequence). This CDR3 contains 14 residues. The CDR3 protein is CASSIIAGPYEQYF. The CDR3 region has the DNA TGTGCCAGTAGTATTATAGCGGGCCCCTACGAGCAGTACTTC.

About this clone itself: Within the sample, other DNA sequences also encode this same CDR3. The V gene is TRBV5-1, the J gene TRBJ1-4, with 7 bases matching TRBD1. The CDR3 has 14 amino acids. Unmatched junction bases numbered 4, after V lost 3 bases and J lost 5 bases. CDR1 SGHRS and CDR2 YFSETQ come from the germline V gene. For the CDR3, the DNA is TGCGCCAGCAGCTCAGGGACAGTGAATGAAAAACTGTTTTTT. Residues: CASSSGTVNEKLFF.

This rearrangement joins TRBV29-1 to TRBJ1-2; D possibly corresponds to TRBD1 (6 bases). This CDR3 has 12 amino acids. Trimming shortened V by 6 bases and J by 7 bases, and 15 bases separated the two germline ends. The germline gives CDR1 SQVTM, CDR2 ANQGSEA. CDR3 coding DNA: TGCAGCGTACAACAGGGAGTGGGTGGCTACACCTTC. This codes for CSVQQGVGGYTF.

This chain uses TRBV14 with TRBJ1-2; TRBD1 matches at 11 bases. The V gene end was trimmed by 4 bases and the J gene end by 8 bases; junction bases not matched to a gene: 9. Germline V CDR1 and CDR2: SGHDN, FVKESK. The CDR3 runs 15 residues. In DNA form, the CDR3 reads TGTGCCAGCAGCCCCTATGGACAGGGGGCATGGGGCTACACCTTC. Translating it yields CASSPYGQGAWGYTF. The full variable domain, in which reference TRBV14 and TRBJ1-2 provide the parts outside the CDR3, is EAGVTQFPSHSVIEKGQTVTLRCDPISGHDNLYWYRRVMGKEIKFLLHFVKESKQDESGMPNNRFLAERTGGTYSTLKVQPAELEDSGVYFCASSPYGQGAWGYTFGSGTRLTVV.

The chain employs TRBV11-2 and TRBJ1-3; TRBD1 is a possible D gene (6 bases). Germline V gene lookup returns CDR1 SGHAT and CDR2 FQNNGV. Trimming pared 4 bases from V and 2 bases from J, leaving 15 bases between. CDR3 size: 16 residues. The CDR3 sequence: CASSSGVNRAGNTIYF. CDR3 in DNA: TGTGCCAGCAGCTCCGGGGTGAACAGGGCTGGAAACACCATATATTTT. Filled out from reference TRBV11-2 and TRBJ1-3, the complete variable domain reads EAGVAQSPRYKIIEKRQSVAFWCNPISGHATLYWYQQILGQGPKLLIQFQNNGVVDDSQLPKDRFSAERLKGVDSTLKIQPAKLEDSAVYLCASSSGVNRAGNTIYFGEGSWLTVV.

This clone has only one observation. This chain uses TRBV11-2 with TRBJ2-3; 7 bases line up with TRBD2. CDR3 length equals 15 residues. The V gene end was trimmed by 7 bases and the J gene end by 5 bases; junction bases not matched to a gene: 12. Germline V CDR1 and CDR2: SGHAT, FQNNGV. The CDR3 loop reads CASKPRLAVRDTQYF. CDR3 DNA: TGTGCCAGCAAACCCAGGCTAGCGGTGAGAGATACGCAGTATTTT.

The rearrangement links TRBV12-3 or TRBV12-4 to TRBJ1-2, with D perhaps TRBD1 (5 bases). There are 12 residues in the CDR3. Trimming cost V 7 bases and J 6 bases, with 12 bases left between them. This CDR3 reads CASNLGGDGYTF. The CDR3 DNA reads TGTGCCAGCAACCTCGGGGGGGATGGCTACACCTTC.

This rearrangement joins TRBV6-5 to TRBJ1-1, with D unresolved. Germline assignment: CDR1 MNHEY and CDR2 SVGAGI. Trimming cost V 0 bases and J 3 bases, with 14 bases left between them. The CDR3 length is 16 residues. The CDR3 is CASSYSPSQRHTEAFF. The CDR3 nucleotides read TGTGCCAGCAGTTACTCGCCCTCCCAGAGGCACACTGAAGCTTTCTTT.

The chain joins TRBV5-4 to TRBJ2-2, with 10 positions matching TRBD1. Germline assignment: CDR1 SGHNT and CDR2 YYREEE (reference sequence). J lost 5 bases, V lost 4 bases, and 5 bases had no gene match. The length of the CDR3 is 15 residues. CDR3 DNA sequence: TGTGCCAGCAGCCCGGGGACAGGGGTGACCGGGGAGCTGTTTTTT. Translated: CASSPGTGVTGELFF.

The chain has TRBV7-9 and TRBJ1-1, with D maybe TRBD1 (6 bases). Germline values: CDR1 SEHNR, CDR2 FQNEAQ (reference sequence). This CDR3 has 13 amino acids. V dropped 5 bases and J dropped 11 bases, with 18 bases sitting between them. The CDR3 DNA reads as TGTGCCAGCAGCCCGTCGTTGGGGGCGGCGGCTTTCTTT. It is translated as CASSPSLGAAAFF.

This clone was observed a handful of times. The chain couples TRBV12-3 or TRBV12-4 to TRBJ1-2, with D tentatively TRBD1 (5 bases). V dropped 7 bases and J dropped 8 bases, with 17 bases sitting between them. This CDR3 contains 13 residues. The CDR3, as DNA: TGTGCCAGCAACCTCTGGGGGGGTGTGGGCTACACCTTC. This sequence encodes CASNLWGGVGYTF.

The J gene is TRBJ2-1, the V gene TRBV30, with TRBD2 identical over 12 bases. The junction had 7 bases not matched to a gene; V was cut back by 7 bases and J by 3 bases. This CDR3 contains 15 residues. Germline CDR1 GTSNPN, CDR2 SVGIG (reference sequence). CDR3 protein: CASYKLAGGYNEQFF. CDR3 DNA sequence: TGTGCCTCCTACAAACTAGCGGGAGGCTACAATGAGCAGTTCTTC. The full variable domain, rest sourced from reference TRBV30 and TRBJ2-1, is SQTIHQWPATLVQPVGSPLSLECTVEGTSNPNLYWYRQAAGRGLQLLFYSVGIGQISSEVPQNLSASRPQDRQFILSSKKLLLSDSGFYLCASYKLAGGYNEQFFGPGTRLTVL.